The T cell receptor (beta chain) under discussion was sequenced for a study of blood T cell repertoires in COVID-19. Study at large: Spain, Italy and the United States supplied samples that represented acute and convalescent COVID-19. Sources were T cells, B-cell-depleted T cells, or PBMCs; the material itself was cDNA or gDNA.

The length of the CDR3 is 13 residues. Germline loops: CDR1 LNHDA, CDR2 SQIVND (reference sequence). Trimming cost V 6 bases and J 6 bases; bases outside gene matches: 7. Per the original methods: Amplification from reference gene primers served as the basis for estimated nucleated cell counts. Only in-frame clones appear in the TCRdb table, and some are missing; sequencing was by immunoSEQ multiplex PCR. Clonal size and the V and J genes are those of that table, whereas D and trimming came from the DNA. The sample lists about 150,000 clones; more than 75% were seen once. Seattle patient enrollment occurred during active infection, with longitudinal follow-up thereafter.

Sequencing input: peripheral blood. This TCR was sampled from a woman aged 60 to 75 with COVID-19, enrolled during active disease. This chain uses TRBV19 with TRBJ1-1; 7 nucleotides align to TRBD1. CDR3 in amino acids: CASRAAGGAEAFF. The CDR3 DNA follows: TGTGCCAGTAGAGCCGCAGGGGGAGCTGAAGCTTTCTTT.